This TCR beta chain came from a study of blood T cell repertoires in COVID-19. In the study overall: Samples came from the United States, Italy and Spain, spanning acute and convalescent COVID-19. Sample material is recorded as cDNA or gDNA derived from T cells, B-cell-depleted T cells, or PBMCs.

Original data processing: Researchers report that nucleated cell counts were estimated from reference gene primer amplification. This table comes from immunoSEQ multiplex PCR, and its TCRdb copy is limited to in-frame clones, with some not included. The V and J calls and clone size were taken over from that table, and D and trimming were inferred from the DNA. Of roughly 68,000 clones in the sample, roughly 80% are singletons; the top ten hold 3.8%. This CDR3 is 15 amino acids long. V shed 1 base and J shed 0 bases, with 8 bases lying between them. Germline loops: CDR1 SGHTA, CDR2 FQGNSA. The study assigned cohorts using participant-reported clinical history.

Material for sequencing was PBMCs or T cells enriched from blood (not recorded which). This clonotype was sampled from a woman aged 40 to 49 with acute COVID-19. The chain uses TRBV7-2 and TRBJ2-3, with D maybe TRBD2 (5 bases). The CDR3 coding sequence is TGTGCCAGCAGCTTAGTGGCGGGTAGCACAGATACGCAGTATTTT. Its protein product is CASSLVAGSTDTQYF.